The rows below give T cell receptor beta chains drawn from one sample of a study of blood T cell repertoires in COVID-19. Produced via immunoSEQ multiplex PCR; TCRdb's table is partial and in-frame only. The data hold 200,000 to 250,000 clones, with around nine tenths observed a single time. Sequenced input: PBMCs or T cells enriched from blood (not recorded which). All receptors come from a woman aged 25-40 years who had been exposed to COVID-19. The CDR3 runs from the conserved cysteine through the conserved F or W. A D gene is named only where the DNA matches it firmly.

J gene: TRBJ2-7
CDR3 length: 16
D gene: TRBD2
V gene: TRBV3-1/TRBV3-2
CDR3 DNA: TGTGCCAGCAGCCAGGAATCCGGGACTAGATCCCACGAGCAGTACTTC
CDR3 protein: CASSQESGTRSHEQYF

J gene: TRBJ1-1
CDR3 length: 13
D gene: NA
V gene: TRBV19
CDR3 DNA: TGTGCCAGTAGTTCTCAGGGTGGCACTGAAGCTTTCTTT
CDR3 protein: CASSSQGGTEAFF

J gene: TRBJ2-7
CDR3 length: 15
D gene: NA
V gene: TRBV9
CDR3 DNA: TGTGCCAGCAGCGTAGCTATGGACAGACACTACGAGCAGTACTTC
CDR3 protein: CASSVAMDRHYEQYF

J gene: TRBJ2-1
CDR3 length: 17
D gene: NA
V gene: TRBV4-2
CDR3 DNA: TGTGCCAGCAGCCACGCACTGGACAAGAGCTCCTACAATGAGCAGTTCTTC
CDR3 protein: CASSHALDKSSYNEQFF

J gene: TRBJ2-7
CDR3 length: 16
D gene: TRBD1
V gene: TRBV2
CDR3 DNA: TGTGCCAGCAGCAAAGGGGGACAGGGAGGGTCCTACGAGCAGTACTTC
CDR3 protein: CASSKGGQGGSYEQYF

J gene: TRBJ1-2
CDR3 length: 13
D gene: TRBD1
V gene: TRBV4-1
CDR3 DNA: TGCGCCAGCAGCCCCGGACAGGGGCCTATGCGCACCTTC
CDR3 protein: CASSPGQGPMRTF

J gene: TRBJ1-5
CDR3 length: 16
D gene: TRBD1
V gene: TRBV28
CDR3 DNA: TGTGCCAGCAGCCAACACCTGGGACAGCAGAATCAGCCCCAGCATTTT
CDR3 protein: CASSQHLGQQNQPQHF

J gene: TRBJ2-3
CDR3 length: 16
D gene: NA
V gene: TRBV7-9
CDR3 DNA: TGTGCCAGCAGCTTAGTCGCCACCAGGAGCACAGATACGCAGTATTTT
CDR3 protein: CASSLVATRSTDTQYF

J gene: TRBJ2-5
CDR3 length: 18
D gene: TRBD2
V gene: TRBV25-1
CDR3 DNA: TGTGCCAGCAGTCACCTATCCGGACTAGCGGGAGGCCAAGAGACCCAGTACTTC
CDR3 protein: CASSHLSGLAGGQETQYF

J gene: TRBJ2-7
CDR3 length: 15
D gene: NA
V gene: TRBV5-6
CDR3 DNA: TGTGCCAGCAGCTTGGTCGGGGTGAGGCAGTACGAGCAGTACTTC
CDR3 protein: CASSLVGVRQYEQYF

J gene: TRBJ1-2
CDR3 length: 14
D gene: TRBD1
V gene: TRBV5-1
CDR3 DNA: TGCGCCAGCAGCCCGGACGGGACAGTCTATGGCTACACCTTC
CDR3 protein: CASSPDGTVYGYTF